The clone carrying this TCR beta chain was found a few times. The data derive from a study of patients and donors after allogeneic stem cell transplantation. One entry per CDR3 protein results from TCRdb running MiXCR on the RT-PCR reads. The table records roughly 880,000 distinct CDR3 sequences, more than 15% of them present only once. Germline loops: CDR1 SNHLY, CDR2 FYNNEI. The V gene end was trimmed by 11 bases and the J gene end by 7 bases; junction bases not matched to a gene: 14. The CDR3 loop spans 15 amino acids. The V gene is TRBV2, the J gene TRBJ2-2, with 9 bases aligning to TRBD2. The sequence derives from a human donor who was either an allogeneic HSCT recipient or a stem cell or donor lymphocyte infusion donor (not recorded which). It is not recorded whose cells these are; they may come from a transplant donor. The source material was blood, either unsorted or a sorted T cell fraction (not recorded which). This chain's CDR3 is CAGRGSGSRGGELFF. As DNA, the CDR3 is TGTGCCGGAAGGGGTAGCGGGAGTCGGGGCGGGGAGCTGTTTTTT.